The 26 T cell receptor beta chains presented below share a single source sample, sequenced in a study of metastatic and nonmetastatic thyroid tumors. Each patient went into thyroid surgery without having received any treatment. MiXCR was used by TCRdb to re-call the PCR reads. Here the sample spans about 38,000 clones, approximately 44% being singletons. Material: tumor tissue. These receptors were collected from a male donor with papillary thyroid cancer or a benign thyroid nodule (not recorded which). Some clones in this sample may be carry-over from other donors' samples.

This chain joins TRBV28 and TRBJ1-2; D call uncertain. This CDR3 region has 12 residues. Trimming took 5 bases from V and 2 from J, leaving 6 bases between them. Germline-derived CDR1 and CDR2 are MDHEN and SYDVKM. This chain's CDR3 is CASSEANYGYTF. The CDR3 nucleotides are TGTGCCAGCAGTGAGGCCAACTATGGCTACACCTTC.

The chain is built from TRBV5-1 and TRBJ2-1; D is uncertain. Germline V gene sequence: CDR1 SGHRS, CDR2 YFSETQ. Trimming took off 1 base at V and 3 bases at J, with 14 bases between the two ends. This CDR3 has 16 residues. The CDR3 sequence: CASSLSALPNYNEQFF. CDR3 in DNA: TGCGCCAGCAGCTTGTCGGCCTTACCCAACTACAATGAGCAGTTCTTC.

The genes are TRBV19 and TRBJ1-2; the D gene is possibly TRBD1 (6 bases). V was trimmed by 3 bases and J by 5 bases, leaving 10 bases between them. Germline V gene lookup returns CDR1 LNHDA and CDR2 SQIVND (reference sequence). The CDR3 spans 13 residues. The CDR3 DNA sequence: TGTGCCAGTAGTATGGGGGCAGGTTATGGCTACACCTTC. It codes for CASSMGAGYGYTF.

This clone was seen a single time. The chain couples TRBV11-2 to TRBJ2-7, with 8 bases identical to TRBD2. Germline CDR1 is SGHAT and CDR2 is FQNNGV. This CDR3 spans 14 amino acids. J gave up 3 bases and V 3 bases, and 4 bases lay outside the gene matches. This CDR3 is CASSFASGGYEQYF. The CDR3 DNA sequence: TGTGCCAGCAGCTTTGCCAGCGGGGGCTACGAGCAGTACTTC.

This sequence joins TRBV5-1 and TRBJ2-7; D call uncertain. The V end lost 1 base, the J end lost 7 bases, and 18 bases lay between the germline ends. The CDR3 is 15 residues long. The germline V gene encodes CDR1 SGHRS and CDR2 YFSETQ. The CDR3 is CASSLTGSRFGEQYF. The CDR3 bases are TGCGCCAGCAGCTTGACTGGCAGCCGTTTTGGAGAGCAGTACTTC.

This clone was counted only a few times. CDR3 nucleotides: TGTGCCAGTAGTATCCAGAGCACAGATACGCAGTATTTT. Translated: CASSIQSTDTQYF. V usage is TRBV19 and J usage is TRBJ2-3; D ambiguous. Germline V gives CDR1 LNHDA, CDR2 SQIVND (reference sequence). The CDR3 length is 13 residues. V lost 3 bases, J lost 0 bases, and 4 bases lay in between.

This clone has a handful of counts. The CDR3 DNA reads as TGTGCCAGCAGGGACAGGGTAAGGGGCCAAGAGACCCAGTACTTC. It encodes CASRDRVRGQETQYF. The chain is built from TRBV6-1 and TRBJ2-5; TRBD1 aligns across 8 bases. The ends lost 6 bases at V and 1 base at J; junction bases unmatched: 7. CDR3 size: 15 residues. From germline, CDR1 is MNHNS and CDR2 SASEGT.

The chain carries TRBV19 and TRBJ1-6; TRBD1 agrees at 8 bases. Germline CDR1 and CDR2: LNHDA and SQIVND (reference sequence). Trimming took 9 bases from V and 10 from J; bases not matched to a gene: 5. The CDR3 loop spans 12 amino acids. The DNA for the CDR3 is TGTGCCAGCGGACAGGGTGAATCACCCCTCCACTTT. This translates into CASGQGESPLHF.

The table lists this clone with a few counts. The V gene is TRBV11-3, the J gene TRBJ1-1; D call uncertain. Between the trimmed V and J ends, which lost 1 base and 11 bases, there was a span of 11 bases. Germline CDR1 and CDR2: SGHNT and YENEEA. There are 12 residues in the CDR3. The CDR3 spells CASSLGGTTAFF. The CDR3 DNA reads as TGTGCCAGCAGCTTAGGGGGAACGACTGCTTTCTTT.

The gene calls are TRBV7-2 and TRBJ1-6; 7 nucleotides agree with TRBD1. Looked up from germline, CDR1 is SGHTA and CDR2 is FQGNSA. Trimming removed 2 bases from V and 9 bases from J; junction bases left unmatched: 7. The CDR3 is made up of 15 amino acids. The CDR3: CASSLISGGGSPLHF. CDR3 in DNA: TGTGCCAGCAGCTTAATCTCAGGGGGAGGTTCACCCCTCCACTTT. Together with reference TRBV7-2 and TRBJ1-6, the CDR3 gives the full variable domain: GAGVSQSPSNKVTEKGKDVELRCDPISGHTALYWYRQSLGQGLEFLIYFQGNSAPDKSGLPSDRFSAERTGGSVSTLTIQRTQQEDSAVYLCASSLISGGGSPLHFGNGTRLTVT.

This sequence joins TRBV27 and TRBJ2-3; TRBD2 matches 11 bases. V shed 6 bases and J 3 bases; nucleotides not matched to a gene: 8. CDR3 length: 16 amino acids. Germline CDR1 is MNHEY and CDR2 is SMNVEV (reference sequence). The CDR3 sequence: CASSKTLAGDTDTQYF. The CDR3 DNA is TGTGCCAGCAGCAAAACACTAGCGGGGGATACAGATACGCAGTATTTT.

The chain combines TRBV4-1 with TRBJ2-2, with TRBD2 matching 10 bases. Germline V CDR1 and CDR2: MGHRA, YSYEKL. Unmatched junction bases numbered 5, after V lost 0 bases and J lost 4 bases. This CDR3 region has 17 residues. In nucleotides, the CDR3 is TGCGCCAGCAGCCAAGATCGTAGCGGGAGGCGCACCGGGGAGCTGTTTTTT. As protein: CASSQDRSGRRTGELFF.

Concerning this clone: Other nucleotide sequences from this sample produce the same CDR3. V is TRBV27 and J is TRBJ2-7, with D perhaps matching TRBD1 (5 bases). The V end lost 5 bases, the J end lost 6 bases, and 14 bases lay between the germline ends. CDR3 length: 13 residues. Germline assignment: CDR1 MNHEY and CDR2 SMNVEV (reference sequence). Here the CDR3 reads CASSLGELGEQYF. CDR3 in DNA: TGTGCCAGCAGTCTAGGGGAATTGGGCGAGCAGTACTTC.

CDR3: CASSKIGRHRSYEQYF. CDR3 in DNA: TGTGCCAGCAGTAAAATTGGCCGTCACAGATCCTACGAGCAGTACTTC. The J gene is TRBJ2-7, the V gene TRBV28; D unclear. CDR3 length: 16 amino acids. Germline CDR1 is MDHEN and CDR2 is SYDVKM. V lost 5 bases to trimming and J lost 1 base, with 18 bases between them.

This clone was observed a handful of times. CDR3 residues: CASREGTYYEQYF. For the CDR3, the DNA is TGTGCCAGCAGAGAGGGAACCTACTACGAGCAGTACTTC. This chain connects TRBV2 to TRBJ2-7, with D possibly matching TRBD2 (5 bases). CDR1 SNHLY and CDR2 FYNNEI come from the germline V gene. The V end lost 6 bases, the J end lost 3 bases, and 12 bases lay between the germline ends. The CDR3 is 13 amino acids.

The chain employs TRBV11-3 and TRBJ2-7; 7 nucleotides agree with TRBD2. Germline assignment: CDR1 SGHNT and CDR2 YENEEA. V lost 1 base, J lost 7 bases, and 10 bases stayed unmatched. The CDR3 length is 15 residues. The DNA for the CDR3 is TGTGCCAGCAGCTTAGTCCTAGCGGATATAAGGGAGCAGTACTTC. The encoded protein is CASSLVLADIREQYF.

The V call is TRBV30, the J call TRBJ2-5; the match to TRBD2 covers 9 bases. The germline V gene has CDR1 GTSNPN and CDR2 SVGIG (reference sequence). Germline trimming cut 1 base from V and 5 bases from J; bases unmatched to any gene: 8. The CDR3 sequence is 15 residues long. CDR3 amino acids: CAWSGVAGDVETQYF. DNA for the CDR3: TGTGCCTGGAGTGGAGTAGCGGGAGATGTGGAGACCCAGTACTTC.

This clone was recorded a few times. The V call is TRBV18, the J call TRBJ1-4, with D unresolved. The V and J ends lost 2 bases and 8 bases respectively, with 15 bases between them. This CDR3 is built from 15 residues. The germline gives CDR1 KGHSH, CDR2 LQKENI. CDR3 sequence reads: CASSPGPIQREKLFF. Written as DNA, the CDR3 is TGTGCCAGCTCACCAGGGCCAATTCAACGAGAAAAACTGTTTTTT.

The V and J genes are TRBV5-1 and TRBJ2-7; D uncertain. The length of the CDR3 is 14 residues. Germline V CDR1 and CDR2: SGHRS, YFSETQ. V lost 0 bases, J lost 4 bases, and 11 bases lay in between. The CDR3 region is CASSLAVGKYEQYF. CDR3 bases: TGCGCCAGCAGCTTGGCAGTAGGGAAGTACGAGCAGTACTTC.

This clone was detected a few times. V and J are TRBV12-3 or TRBV12-4 and TRBJ2-7; D gene unclear. V was pared by 1 base and J by 3 bases, with 13 bases between. There are 15 residues in the CDR3. The CDR3 region is CASSLDVGVDYEQYF. CDR3 in DNA: TGTGCCAGCAGTTTAGATGTTGGGGTGGACTACGAGCAGTACTTC.

This clone was observed once. The junction shows a germline mismatch at one end, possibly a read error. At the DNA level, this CDR3 is encoded by other sequences in the same sample as well. V gene TRBV4-1 combines with J gene TRBJ2-1, with 7 nucleotides matching TRBD2. Germline loops: CDR1 MGHRA, CDR2 YSYEKL. This CDR3 spans 15 amino acids. DNA of the CDR3: TGTGCCAGCAGCCAACCAAGGCGGGGGAGAAATGAGCAGTTCTTC. It translates to CASSQPRRGRNEQFF.

This rearrangement joins TRBV28 to TRBJ2-2; weak D call: TRBD2 (6 bases). The CDR3 contains 13 residues. V lost 7 bases and J 4 bases, leaving 10 bases between the germline ends. Looked up from germline, CDR1 is MDHEN and CDR2 is SYDVKM. The chain's CDR3 is CASTQGLTGELFF. In DNA, the CDR3 is TGTGCCAGCACCCAGGGACTCACCGGGGAGCTGTTTTTT.

This clone has just a few counts. The rearrangement joins TRBV2 to TRBJ1-5, with 8 bases identical to TRBD1. The CDR3 has 15 amino acids. V gave up 7 bases and J gave up 7 bases; unmatched junction bases: 12. Germline V gene sequence: CDR1 SNHLY, CDR2 FYNNEI. CDR3 sequence: CASKGNRGSSQPQHF. DNA of the CDR3: TGTGCCAGCAAAGGGAACAGGGGGTCTAGCCAGCCCCAGCATTTT.

This clone is deemed medium-sized. J is TRBJ1-5 and V is TRBV5-5, with D unclear. The CDR3 totals 15 residues. The germline V gene encodes CDR1 SGHKS and CDR2 YYEKEE (reference sequence). V was cut by 4 bases and J by 3 bases, with 14 bases left in between. CDR3 sequence (DNA): TGTGCCAGCAGCACCCGGATGGGGTCCAATCAGCCCCAGCATTTT. It encodes CASSTRMGSNQPQHF.

This clone has a handful of counts. CDR3 region: CASSGSESSYNEQFF. Here the CDR3 DNA reads TGTGCCAGCAGTGGGAGCGAGAGCTCCTACAATGAGCAGTTCTTC. The rearrangement joins TRBV27 to TRBJ2-1; possible D gene TRBD2, 5 bases. There are 15 residues in the CDR3. The ends were cut back, 5 bases at V and 0 bases at J, with 11 bases in the middle. In germline, CDR1 is MNHEY, CDR2 SMNVEV (reference sequence).

The chain uses TRBV20-1 and TRBJ2-1; 14 nucleotides line up with TRBD2. Germline V gene lookup returns CDR1 DFQATT and CDR2 SNEGSKA (reference sequence). V shed 5 bases and J 7 bases; nucleotides not matched to a gene: 13. The CDR3 consists of 17 residues. The DNA of the CDR3 is TGCAGTGCTGCGGGGGGGCTGACTAGCGGGAGGGTAAATGAGCAGTTCTTC. This codes for CSAAGGLTSGRVNEQFF.